Sequencing of this TCR beta chain was carried out in a study of T cell repertoires in cytomegalovirus infection. About the study: Shared public TCR beta signatures pointed to both CMV infection and a matching HLA type. Study-level results: Carriage of CMV together with the relevant HLA was identifiable through cumulative public TCR beta family frequency.

The CDR3 is 14 residues long. CDR1 and CDR2 from the germline V gene are SGHDN and FVKESK. The ends were cut back, 1 base at V and 6 bases at J, with 10 bases in the middle. A note on this clonotype: Its antigen is undetermined.

TCRdb fed the reads into MiXCR, producing one record per CDR3 protein. The sample carries 250,000 or so distinct CDR3 sequences, roughly 10% recorded once. The sequence was obtained from a human donor in good health (CMV status not recorded). Some clones in this sample may be carry-over from other donors' samples. The rearrangement links TRBV14 to TRBJ1-5; D possibly corresponds to TRBD1 (5 bases). Sequences were obtained from PBMCs. The CDR3 nucleotides are TGTGCCAGCAGCCAAGGAGGGGCGGCTCAGCCCCAGCATTTT. Translated, it gives CASSQGGAAQPQHF.